This passage covers 12 T cell receptor beta chains from one sample sequenced in a study of response to subunit inactivated influenza vaccine. Via MiXCR, TCRdb re-called the RT-PCR reads, giving one row per CDR3 protein. The sample shows 600,000 to 850,000 distinct CDR3 sequences, 14% of them seen only once. The starting material was PBMCs from blood, obtained 14 to 15 days before vaccination. The receptors were gathered from a man in his fifties or sixties who received an inactivated influenza vaccine.

This clonotype was found a few times. The chain links TRBV18 to TRBJ1-1, with D perhaps matching TRBD1 (6 bases). Trimming cost V 3 bases and J 4 bases, with 18 bases left between them. The length of the CDR3 is 16 residues. CDR1 is KGHSH, CDR2 LQKENI, per germline. CDR3 in DNA: TGTGCCAGCTCACCCAGGGGCTCCGTGGGGGGCACTGAAGCTTTCTTT. It is translated as CASSPRGSVGGTEAFF. The full variable domain, with the rest looked up from reference TRBV18 and TRBJ1-1, is NAGVMQNPRHLVRRRGQEARLRCSPMKGHSHVYWYRQLPEEGLKFMVYLQKENIIDESGMPKERFSAEFPKEGPSILRIQQVVRGDSAAYFCASSPRGSVGGTEAFFGQGTRLTVV.

This clonotype was found many times. The J gene is TRBJ2-5, the V gene TRBV7-8; no clear D gene. V gave up 1 base and J gave up 2 bases, with 5 bases separating them. Germline V lookup: CDR1 SGHVS, CDR2 FQNEAQ. This CDR3 is built from 13 residues. DNA of the CDR3: TGTGCCAGCAGCTTAGTACTGCAAGAGACCCAGTACTTC. This sequence encodes CASSLVLQETQYF.

A few counts support this clonotype. V usage is TRBV4-2 and J usage is TRBJ2-1; D tentatively reads TRBD1 or TRBD2 (5 bases each). Trimming shortened V by 3 bases and J by 9 bases, and 18 bases separated the two germline ends. The CDR3 totals 15 residues. Per the germline V gene, CDR1 is LGHNA and CDR2 is YNFKEQ. In DNA, the CDR3 is TGTGCCAGCAGCCAGGGGGTAGTACGAGCCATTGAGCAGTTCTTC. Residues: CASSQGVVRAIEQFF.

The chain couples TRBV28 to TRBJ2-1; 7 nucleotides align to TRBD2. The CDR3 has 15 amino acids. Germline-derived CDR1 and CDR2 are MDHEN and SYDVKM. V gave up 5 bases and J gave up 16 bases; unmatched junction bases: 20. The DNA of the CDR3 is TGTGCCAGCAGTCTACTTCTTAGCGGGCGTTCCGGTACATTCTTC. Its translation: CASSLLLSGRSGTFF.

Only a few counts were recorded for this clonotype. CDR3 sequence: CASSPWTSGRSDTQYF. The CDR3, as DNA: TGCGCCAGCAGCCCTTGGACTAGCGGGAGATCTGATACGCAGTATTTT. This chain joins TRBV5-1 and TRBJ2-3; TRBD2 matches at 13 bases. With 4 bases clipped from V and 6 bases from J, the junction kept 8 bases outside the gene matches. The CDR3 loop spans 16 amino acids. Germline CDR1 and CDR2: SGHRS and YFSETQ.

This clonotype was seen only a few times. The chain joins TRBV7-9 to TRBJ2-5; TRBD1 might be the D (6 bases). CDR1 and CDR2 from the germline V gene are SEHNR and FQNEAQ (reference sequence). V was trimmed by 1 base and J by 1 base, leaving 10 bases between them. The CDR3 covers 15 residues. The CDR3 reads CASSLDAGVQETQYF. The CDR3 DNA sequence: TGTGCCAGCAGCTTAGATGCAGGGGTCCAAGAGACCCAGTACTTC.

In this sample, this clonotype turned up a few times. An end of the junction differs from the germline gene, which may be a read error. J is TRBJ2-1 and V is TRBV30, with TRBD2 identical over 9 bases. The CDR3 runs to 10 residues. The germline V gene has CDR1 GTSNPN and CDR2 SVGIG (reference sequence). The CDR3 DNA reads TGTGCCTGGATGGAGCGGGGGGCAGTCTTC. Translation: CAWMERGAVF. The whole variable domain, filled in from reference TRBV30 and TRBJ2-1, reads SQTIHQWPATLVQPVGSPLSLECTVEGTSNPNLYWYRQAAGRGLQLLFYSVGIGQISSEVPQNLSASRPQDRQFILSSKKLLLSDSGFYLCAWMERGAVFGPGTRLTVL.

This clonotype was seen a few times. This chain links TRBV27 with TRBJ2-1; D is unclear. The CDR3 loop spans 12 amino acids. The ends were cut back, 5 bases at V and 5 bases at J, with 7 bases in the middle. Germline V gives CDR1 MNHEY, CDR2 SMNVEV (reference sequence). CDR3 DNA sequence: TGTGCCAGCAGTACAGCCAACAATGAGCAGTTCTTC. It yields the protein CASSTANNEQFF.

In this sample, this clonotype turned up many times. J is TRBJ2-1 and V is TRBV6-2 or TRBV6-3; perhaps TRBD2 as D (8 bases). Germline V CDR1 and CDR2: MNHEY, SVGEGT. The CDR3 runs 13 residues. V lost 11 bases to trimming and J lost 9 bases, with 20 bases between them. This CDR3 reads CAATGERESEQFF. The CDR3 coding sequence is TGTGCCGCCACAGGGGAGCGGGAGAGTGAGCAGTTCTTC.

The sample holds a few counts of this clonotype. The chain has TRBV2 and TRBJ1-5, with 8 nucleotides matching TRBD1. V lost 8 bases, J lost 6 bases, and 9 bases stayed unmatched. The CDR3 contains 14 residues. The germline V gene has CDR1 SNHLY and CDR2 FYNNEI. Here the CDR3 DNA reads TGTGCCAGCCAAGGACAGGGCAGCTTTCAGCCCCAGCATTTT. It specifies CASQGQGSFQPQHF.

The V and J genes are TRBV6-2 or TRBV6-3 and TRBJ2-5; 10 nucleotides line up with TRBD2. This CDR3 spans 16 amino acids. Per germline, CDR1 MNHEY and CDR2 SVGEGT. The J segment lost 6 bases and the V segment lost 4 bases, leaving 11 bases of the junction unmatched. The CDR3 loop is CASSLTAGGIGQTQYF. The CDR3 coding sequence is TGTGCCAGCAGTTTGACAGCGGGAGGGATCGGGCAGACCCAGTACTTC.

This clonotype was found a few times. This chain connects TRBV11-3 to TRBJ2-7; 7 bases agree with TRBD2. The CDR3 sequence is 15 residues long. V lost 4 bases and J lost 4; bases outside the gene matches: 10. Germline CDR1 reads SGHNT; CDR2 reads YENEEA. CDR3 nucleotides: TGTGCCAGCAGCTGCGGGACTAATAACACTTACGAGCAGTACTTC. It encodes CASSCGTNNTYEQYF.